The entry that follows covers one T cell receptor beta chain sequence. Antigen unknown. Sequencing of TCR beta, carried out with a high-throughput approach, was applied to CD8+ and CD4+ T cells from the blood. Through negative isolation, CD4+ and CD8+ T cells were obtained, while TEMRA cells were enriched using FACS. The sample is drawn from a study of CD8 T cells in Susac syndrome. The RNA input was 0.5 to 1 ug, and it was reverse transcribed with random hexamers. immunoSEQ multiplex PCR amplified TCR beta CDR3 across 54 Vbeta, 13 Jbeta. TCRdb called the immunoSEQ multiplex PCR reads again in MiXCR, with one record for every CDR3 protein. Among around 150,000 distinct CDR3 sequences listed, roughly 93% were seen once. The V gene end was trimmed by 6 bases and the J gene end by 2 bases; junction bases not matched to a gene: 1. The CDR3 covers 14 residues. Germline-derived CDR1 and CDR2 are ENHRY and SYGVKD.

Whole-study findings and limits: It was acknowledged in the study that its TCR sequencing and HLA analysis involved a relatively small number of individuals.

The source material was CD4+ T cells from PBMCs. The origin of this receptor is a human donor in good health. The J gene is TRBJ1-5, the V gene TRBV10-3; 10 nucleotides match TRBD1. The CDR3 spells CAIRGTGGNQPQHF. CDR3 coding DNA: TGTGCCATCAGGGGGACAGGGGGCAATCAGCCCCAGCATTTT.